The clone carrying this TCR beta chain has ten or more counts. Its target is not known. The TCR beta CDR3 regions underwent amplification using RNA transcripts as the source. RT-PCR in the first round (using the HTBI primer set) targeted the TCR CDR3. Each CDR3 protein gets one entry after TCRdb re-called the multiplex PCR reads with MiXCR. Of approximately 410,000 distinct CDR3 sequences listed, roughly 14% were seen once; the top ten hold about 13%. This entry belongs to a study of T cells in Graves' hyperthyroidism and ophthalmopathy. Germline CDR1 is SGHTA and CDR2 is FQGTGA. CDR3 length: 13 residues. Trimming took off 4 bases at V and 3 bases at J, with 7 bases between the two ends. Study results and limitations: Patients with ophthalmopathy were separated from those with stable hyperthyroidism by a 13 V-J model.

The receptor comes from a man aged 18 to 29 with Graves' ophthalmopathy. The rearrangement uses TRBV7-3 and TRBJ1-5, with unresolved D. The sample consisted of blood. CDR3 coding DNA: TGTGCCAGCAGCTCCGGGTTCAATCAGCCCCAGCATTTT. Protein: CASSSGFNQPQHF. The full variable domain, rest sourced from reference TRBV7-3 and TRBJ1-5, is GAGVSQTPSNKVTEKGKYVELRCDPISGHTALYWYRQSLGQGPEFLIYFQGTGAADDSGLPNDRFFAVRPEGSVSTLKIQRTERGDSAVYLCASSSGFNQPQHFGDGTRLSIL.